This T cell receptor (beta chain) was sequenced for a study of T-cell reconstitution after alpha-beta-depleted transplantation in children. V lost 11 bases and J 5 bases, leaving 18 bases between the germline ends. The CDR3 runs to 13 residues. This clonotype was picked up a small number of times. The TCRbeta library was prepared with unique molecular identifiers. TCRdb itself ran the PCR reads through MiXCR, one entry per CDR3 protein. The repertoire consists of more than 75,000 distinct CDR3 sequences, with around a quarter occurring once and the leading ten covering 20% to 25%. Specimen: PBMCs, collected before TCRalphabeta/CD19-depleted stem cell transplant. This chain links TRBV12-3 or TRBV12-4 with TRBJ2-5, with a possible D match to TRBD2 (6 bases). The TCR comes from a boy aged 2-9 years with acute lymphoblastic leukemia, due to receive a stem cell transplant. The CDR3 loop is CAVGRRARETQYF. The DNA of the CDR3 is TGTGCCGTCGGTCGGAGGGCTAGGGAGACCCAGTACTTC.